This T cell receptor (beta chain) was obtained from a study of blood T cell repertoires in COVID-19. Study at large: Acute and convalescent COVID-19 specimens originated in the United States, Italy and Spain. From T cells, B-cell-depleted T cells, or PBMCs came the material, which was cDNA or gDNA.

Source study methods: Quantification of nucleated cells was approximated via reference gene primer amplification. Clones were read by immunoSEQ multiplex PCR, and TCRdb kept only the in-frame ones, dropping some. The V and J calls and the clone size are those of that table, but D and trimming were determined from the DNA. The table shows 200,000 to 300,000 clones, with 88% occurring only once. Input material: peripheral blood. This clonotype was obtained from a man older than 75 with acute or convalescent COVID-19.

The CDR3 bases are TGTGCCAGCAGCCAAGGGCAGGGGTTCGGATACGAGCAGTACTTC. Its translation: CASSQGQGFGYEQYF. V gene TRBV4-2 combines with J gene TRBJ2-7, with D perhaps TRBD1 (6 bases). The ends were cut back, 1 base at V and 4 bases at J, with 14 bases in the middle. Germline V gene sequence: CDR1 LGHNA, CDR2 YNFKEQ. This CDR3 spans 15 amino acids.